The 20 T cell receptor beta chains below were found in one sample sequenced in a study of beta chain features in type 1 diabetes. Overall study results and limits: When Type 1 diabetes patients were examined, their TCRB CDR3s proved moderately but significantly shorter in all four CD4+ subsets.

Every isolated RNA sample was fully reverse transcribed, so sequencing captured expressed TCRB transcripts. Repertoires were generated with immunoSEQ multiplex PCR, while TCRdb's copy carries only in-frame clones and drops some. The table lists about 700,000 clones, around an eighth of them singletons. Antigens for these TCRs are unknown. The specimen sequenced was naive CD4+ T cells from blood. The receptors shown here come from a man aged 18 to 29 with type 1 diabetes.

This clone was seen only a few times. CDR3 coding DNA: TGCAGCGTTGACAGCCCGTCTGGGGCCAACGTCCTGACTTTC. Its translation: CSVDSPSGANVLTF. The chain recombines TRBV29-1 with TRBJ2-6, with no clear D. V was shortened by 3 bases and J by 1 base, with 7 bases between the two germline ends. The CDR3 loop spans 14 amino acids. Germline V gene sequence: CDR1 SQVTM, CDR2 ANQGSEA.

The chain joins TRBV13 to TRBJ2-1; 9 bases line up with TRBD2. With 1 base clipped from V and 5 bases from J, the junction kept 6 bases outside the gene matches. The germline V gene encodes CDR1 PRHDT and CDR2 FYEKMQ (reference sequence). This CDR3 has 16 amino acids. This CDR3 reads CASSLVLLAGHNEQFF. CDR3 coding DNA: TGTGCCAGCAGCTTAGTCTTACTAGCGGGTCACAATGAGCAGTTCTTC. Using reference TRBV13 and TRBJ2-1 for the parts outside the CDR3, the full variable domain is AAGVIQSPRHLIKEKRETATLKCYPIPRHDTVYWYQQGPGQDPQFLISFYEKMQSDKGSIPDRFSAQQFSDYHSELNMSSLELGDSALYFCASSLVLLAGHNEQFFGPGTRLTVL.

The table lists this clone with a few counts. The rearrangement uses TRBV5-1 and TRBJ1-5, with D tentatively TRBD1 (6 bases). The CDR3 runs to 15 residues. Trimming took 2 bases from V and 5 from J, leaving 14 bases between them. In germline, CDR1 is SGHRS, CDR2 YFSETQ. The CDR3 is CASSFGTGGDQPQHF. As DNA, the CDR3 is TGCGCCAGCAGCTTCGGGACGGGGGGCGATCAGCCCCAGCATTTT. Supplemented by reference TRBV5-1 and TRBJ1-5, the full variable domain reads KAGVTQTPRYLIKTRGQQVTLSCSPISGHRSVSWYQQTPGQGLQFLFEYFSETQRNKGNFPGRFSGRQFSNSRSEMNVSTLELGDSALYLCASSFGTGGDQPQHFGDGTRLSIL.

V usage is TRBV7-9 and J usage is TRBJ2-1; D may match TRBD1 or TRBD2 (6 bases each). Deletions cut 2 bases from V and 3 bases from J, with 14 bases between. Germline-derived CDR1 and CDR2 are SEHNR and FQNEAQ (reference sequence). This CDR3 is built from 16 residues. CDR3 sequence (DNA): TGTGCCAGCAGCTTAAGGGGGGCCCTTATCTACAATGAGCAGTTCTTC. Its protein product is CASSLRGALIYNEQFF.

The rearrangement joins TRBV27 to TRBJ1-5, with 7 bases that match TRBD1. Germline loops: CDR1 MNHEY, CDR2 SMNVEV (reference sequence). CDR3 size: 17 residues. V lost 6 bases, J lost 0 bases, and 11 bases stayed unmatched. CDR3 amino acids: CASRVRGTAISNQPQHF. In nucleotides, the CDR3 is TGTGCCAGCAGGGTACGCGGGACAGCCATTAGCAATCAGCCCCAGCATTTT.

This clone was recorded a few times. The rearrangement links TRBV4-1 to TRBJ1-4, with D perhaps matching TRBD1 (6 bases). The CDR3 contains 16 residues. Germline lookup yields CDR1 MGHRA and CDR2 YSYEKL. The germline V and J ends were trimmed by 1 base and 5 bases, with 14 bases remaining between them. The CDR3 region is CASSQGPPQGNEKLFF. The CDR3 coding sequence is TGCGCCAGCAGCCAAGGCCCTCCACAGGGAAATGAAAAACTGTTTTTT.

The chain employs TRBV5-1 and TRBJ1-5; weak D call: TRBD1 (6 bases). The CDR3 totals 13 residues. Germline loops: CDR1 SGHRS, CDR2 YFSETQ. The V gene lost 5 bases and the J gene lost 6 bases, with 12 bases spanning the gap. Here the CDR3 reads CASSGEGGQPQHF. Written as DNA, the CDR3 is TGCGCCAGCAGTGGAGAGGGGGGTCAGCCCCAGCATTTT.

This clone was seen more than once but under ten times. V usage is TRBV5-1 and J usage is TRBJ2-3, with 7 bases aligning to TRBD1. Germline CDR1 reads SGHRS; CDR2 reads YFSETQ. This CDR3 has 15 residues. Trimming at V came to 6 bases and at J to 1 base, leaving 8 bases not matched to a gene. The CDR3 region has the DNA TGCGCCAGCAACCTATACGGACAGGGCACAGATACGCAGTATTTT. Translation: CASNLYGQGTDTQYF.

The chain joins TRBV5-4 to TRBJ1-1; maybe TRBD1 (6 bases). This CDR3 is 12 amino acids long. V lost 4 bases and J 7 bases, leaving 11 bases between the germline ends. CDR1 SGHNT and CDR2 YYREEE come from the germline V gene (reference sequence). The CDR3 sequence: CASSVDRNEAFF. The CDR3 coding sequence is TGTGCCAGCAGCGTAGACAGGAATGAAGCTTTCTTT.

Comment on this clone: Other DNA sequences in this specimen translate into the identical CDR3. The chain employs TRBV7-2 and TRBJ1-2, with 9 nucleotides matching TRBD1. This CDR3 comprises 14 residues. CDR1 and CDR2 (germline): SGHTA, FQGNSA. The V gene end was trimmed by 3 bases and the J gene end by 4 bases; junction bases not matched to a gene: 3. The CDR3 coding sequence is TGTGCCAGCAGCTTGGGACAGGGAGGCTATGGCTACACCTTC. Translated: CASSLGQGGYGYTF.

This clone has a handful of counts. This chain joins TRBV7-2 and TRBJ2-1; no reliable D call. The CDR3 has 15 residues. From germline, CDR1 is SGHTA and CDR2 FQGNSA. Trimming pared 1 base from V and 1 base from J, leaving 8 bases between. For the CDR3, the DNA is TGTGCCAGCAGCTTAGGGCGCAGATCCTACAATGAGCAGTTCTTC. Amino acids: CASSLGRRSYNEQFF.

This clone was detected only a few times. The chain uses TRBV7-7 and TRBJ2-3, with D possibly being TRBD1 or TRBD2 (5 bases each). The CDR3 length is 14 residues. The germline V gene has CDR1 SSHAT and CDR2 FNYEAQ (reference sequence). The CDR3: CASSPGLRTDTQYF. The CDR3 coding sequence is TGTGCTAGTTCTCCGGGGCTCCGCACAGATACGCAGTATTTT.

This clone was seen more than once but under ten times. V gene TRBV25-1 combines with J gene TRBJ1-6; D remains unclear. The CDR3 spans 14 residues. Germline CDR1 and CDR2: MGHDK and SYGVNS. V gave up 3 bases and J gave up 4 bases, with 7 bases separating them. CDR3 bases: TGTGCCAGCAGTGAGGGGTCGTATAATTCACCCCTCCACTTT. The encoded protein is CASSEGSYNSPLHF.

This clone was counted only a few times. The chain employs TRBV10-3 and TRBJ2-5; 11 bases are a match to TRBD2. V lost 6 bases and J lost 4; bases outside the gene matches: 1. Germline V gene lookup returns CDR1 ENHRY and CDR2 SYGVKD. This CDR3 is 13 amino acids long. CDR3 sequence reads: CAIRTSGTETQYF. In DNA form, the CDR3 reads TGTGCCATCAGGACTAGCGGGACAGAGACCCAGTACTTC.

The rearrangement uses TRBV7-2 and TRBJ1-2; no definite D call. CDR1 SGHTA and CDR2 FQGNSA come from the germline V gene. The CDR3 runs to 14 residues. V shed 5 bases and J shed 0 bases, with 10 bases lying between them. In DNA, the CDR3 is TGTGCCAGCAGCCCTGGCAGTCCTAACTATGGCTACACCTTC. It translates to CASSPGSPNYGYTF.

The chain joins TRBV18 to TRBJ2-6; no clear D gene. V was clipped by 9 bases and J by 0 bases, with 6 bases between them. The germline V gene encodes CDR1 KGHSH and CDR2 LQKENI. The CDR3 is 13 residues long. The CDR3 here is CASGGSGANVLTF. In DNA, the CDR3 is TGTGCCAGTGGTGGCTCTGGGGCCAACGTCCTGACTTTC. The full variable domain, with the rest looked up from reference TRBV18 and TRBJ2-6, is NAGVMQNPRHLVRRRGQEARLRCSPMKGHSHVYWYRQLPEEGLKFMVYLQKENIIDESGMPKERFSAEFPKEGPSILRIQQVVRGDSAAYFCASGGSGANVLTFGAGSRLTVL.

The genes are TRBV13 and TRBJ1-2; TRBD1 matches at 9 bases. This CDR3 is built from 17 residues. V trimming: 8 bases; J trimming: 7 bases; junction bases outside the gene matches: 20. Per germline, CDR1 PRHDT and CDR2 FYEKMQ (reference sequence). The chain's CDR3 is CASAKLGTGPMTAGYTF. In DNA, the CDR3 is TGTGCCAGCGCAAAGCTTGGGACAGGGCCCATGACGGCTGGCTACACCTTC. Using reference TRBV13 and TRBJ1-2 for the parts outside the CDR3, the full variable domain is AAGVIQSPRHLIKEKRETATLKCYPIPRHDTVYWYQQGPGQDPQFLISFYEKMQSDKGSIPDRFSAQQFSDYHSELNMSSLELGDSALYFCASAKLGTGPMTAGYTFGSGTRLTVV.

To note about this clone: Being one base from a much bigger clone, this may be a read error. This sample includes further DNA sequences coding for the same CDR3. The V call is TRBV5-4, the J call TRBJ2-2; D is unclear. V was clipped by 2 bases and J by 3 bases, with 2 bases between them. The CDR3 has 12 amino acids. Germline V CDR1 and CDR2: SGHNT, YYREEE (reference sequence). The CDR3 sequence is CASSLDTGELFF. DNA for the CDR3: TGTGCCAGCAGCTTAGACACCGGGGAGCTGTTTTTT.

The chain carries TRBV2 and TRBJ2-2; possibly TRBD1 for D (5 bases). V lost 6 bases and J 5 bases, leaving 10 bases between the germline ends. Germline-derived CDR1 and CDR2 are SNHLY and FYNNEI. CDR3 length: 13 amino acids. This CDR3 reads CASRLSGTGELFF. DNA for the CDR3: TGTGCCAGCAGGCTTTCAGGGACCGGGGAGCTGTTTTTT.

A few counts support this clone. The chain recombines TRBV9 with TRBJ1-2; no definite D call. CDR3 length: 14 amino acids. V lost 0 bases to trimming and J lost 0 bases, with 6 bases between them. CDR1 is SGDLS and CDR2 is YYNGEE in the germline V gene. The CDR3 DNA sequence: TGTGCCAGCAGCGTAGGGCCGTCTAACTATGGCTACACCTTC. It codes for CASSVGPSNYGYTF.